The sequence of this T cell receptor (beta chain) was determined in a study of blood T cells in healthy people across ages. A second PCR of about 6 to 12 cycles used a sample-barcoded 5' primer and a J-beta primer mix. Researchers report that a template-switch adaptor with 12 random nucleotides tagged each cDNA molecule. TCRdb redid the calling of the 5' RACE reads with MiXCR, one entry per CDR3 protein. The sample lists 1.5 million to 2 million distinct CDR3 sequences, roughly 27% occurring once. The CDR3 has 15 amino acids. Germline CDR1 is MGHRA and CDR2 is YSYEKL. The ends were cut back, 4 bases at V and 4 bases at J, with 11 bases in the middle. Whole-study findings and limits: Researchers said unsorted PBMCs prevented a conclusive naive versus antigen-experienced comparison.

Investigators took about 10 milliliters of peripheral blood from every donor. Per-sample yields of isolated PBMCs were at least 6 million. Remarks on this clonotype: The antigen is undetermined.

The sample was blood. The V and J genes are TRBV4-1 and TRBJ1-6; D is undetermined. This clonotype originated in a woman aged 30 to 39 in good health. CDR3 loop: CASSPPPVYNSPLHF. CDR3 DNA: TGCGCCAGCAGCCCCCCACCAGTGTATAATTCACCCCTCCACTTT.